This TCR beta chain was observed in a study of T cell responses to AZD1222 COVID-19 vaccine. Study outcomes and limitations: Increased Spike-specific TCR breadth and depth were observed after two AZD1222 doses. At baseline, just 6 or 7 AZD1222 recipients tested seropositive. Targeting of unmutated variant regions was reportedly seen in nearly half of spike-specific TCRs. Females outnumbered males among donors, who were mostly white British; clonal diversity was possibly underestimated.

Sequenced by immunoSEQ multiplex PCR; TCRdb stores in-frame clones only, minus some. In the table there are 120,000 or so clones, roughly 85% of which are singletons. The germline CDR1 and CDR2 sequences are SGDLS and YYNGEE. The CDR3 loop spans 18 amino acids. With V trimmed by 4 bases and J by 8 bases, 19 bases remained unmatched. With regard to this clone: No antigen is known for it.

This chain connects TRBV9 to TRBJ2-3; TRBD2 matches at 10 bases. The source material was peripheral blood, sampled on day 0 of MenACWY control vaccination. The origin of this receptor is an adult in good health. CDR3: CASSPPGGQREGISTQYF. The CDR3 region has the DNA TGTGCCAGCAGCCCCCCCGGGGGGCAGCGGGAGGGAATAAGTACGCAGTATTTT.